This passage covers 11 T cell receptor beta chains from one sample sequenced in a study of graft-versus-host responses after intestinal transplantation. These TCRs' antigens remain unknown. Assay: immunoSEQ multiplex PCR; the TCRdb copy retains only in-frame clones and omits some. The sample lists around 100,000 clones; roughly 87% were seen once. This sample comprised unstimulated CD4+ T cells sorted from spleen or lymph node cells, obtained before transplant. The receptors here all came from a human donor who was the organ donor for an intestinal transplant.

The rearrangement joins TRBV6-1 to TRBJ1-1; D might be TRBD1 (5 bases). V was shortened by 6 bases and J by 3 bases, with 11 bases between the two germline ends. The CDR3 sequence is 13 residues long. Looked up from germline, CDR1 is MNHNS and CDR2 is SASEGT. CDR3 in amino acids: CASRGTGDTEAFF. The CDR3 DNA reads as TGTGCCAGCAGGGGGACGGGGGACACTGAAGCTTTCTTT.

V gene TRBV6-1 combines with J gene TRBJ2-3; TRBD1 agrees at 8 bases. The V gene end was trimmed by 6 bases and the J gene end by 1 base; junction bases not matched to a gene: 6. This CDR3 has 15 residues. From germline, CDR1 is MNHNS and CDR2 SASEGT. The CDR3 region has the DNA TGTGCCAGCAGAGCAGGGGGCGCAGGCACAGATACGCAGTATTTT. As protein: CASRAGGAGTDTQYF.

The chain joins TRBV11-2 to TRBJ2-5; D ambiguous. The J call may not be correct, given that the DNA end is closer to TRBJ2-7. This CDR3 is built from 14 residues. Germline CDR1 and CDR2: SGHAT and FQNNGV. CDR3 nucleotide sequence: TGTGCCAGCAGCTGGTTGATCGATTCCTACGAGCAGTACTTC. Translating gives CASSWLIDSYEQYF.

CDR3 loop: CAWSEGSNQPQHF. In nucleotides, the CDR3 is TGTGCCTGGAGTGAAGGTAGCAATCAGCCCCAGCATTTT. This chain joins TRBV30 and TRBJ1-5; no definite D call. V was clipped by 1 base and J by 0 bases, with 4 bases between them. Germline V gene data show CDR1 as GTSNPN and CDR2 as SVGIG (reference sequence). The CDR3 has 13 residues. Filled out from reference TRBV30 and TRBJ1-5, the complete variable domain reads SQTIHQWPATLVQPVGSPLSLECTVEGTSNPNLYWYRQAAGRGLQLLFYSVGIGQISSEVPQNLSASRPQDRQFILSSKKLLLSDSGFYLCAWSEGSNQPQHFGDGTRLSIL.

The chain combines TRBV19 with TRBJ1-1, with D perhaps TRBD1 (5 bases). The V end was cut by 0 bases, the J end by 6 bases, with 17 bases between. CDR1 is LNHDA, CDR2 SQIVND, per germline (reference sequence). This CDR3 contains 16 residues. In nucleotides, the CDR3 is TGTGCCAGTAGTATAGAGGGCCGGCAGGGAAGAGCTGAAGCTTTCTTT. This codes for CASSIEGRQGRAEAFF.

The CDR3 sequence: CASSQIRDRAYEQYF. The CDR3 DNA follows: TGTGCCAGCAGCCAAATCCGGGACCGCGCCTACGAGCAGTACTTC. The V call is TRBV7-2, the J call TRBJ2-5; D is tentatively TRBD1 or TRBD2 (5 bases each). The end of the DNA fits TRBJ2-7 better, so the J call may be wrong. The CDR3 is made up of 15 amino acids. CDR1 SGHTA and CDR2 FQGNSA come from the germline V gene.

The chain links TRBV18 to TRBJ1-1; TRBD1 matches 7 bases. V was clipped by 3 bases and J by 0 bases; unmatched bases: 4. The germline gives CDR1 KGHSH, CDR2 LQKENI. There are 15 residues in the CDR3. This chain's CDR3 is CASSPGQPMNTEAFF. In DNA form, the CDR3 reads TGTGCCAGCTCACCGGGACAGCCCATGAACACTGAAGCTTTCTTT.

The chain uses TRBV11-1 and TRBJ2-2, with D unresolved. CDR3 size: 11 residues. Trimming shortened V by 6 bases and J by 7 bases, and 6 bases separated the two germline ends. Germline V CDR1 and CDR2: SGHAT, FQDESV (reference sequence). CDR3 DNA: TGTGCCAGCAGTGGGGTCGGGGAGCTGTTTTTT. Protein: CASSGVGELFF.

J is TRBJ2-1 and V is TRBV6-1, with a possible D match to TRBD2 (5 bases). V lost 7 bases to trimming and J lost 4 bases, with 17 bases between them. The length of the CDR3 is 15 residues. Germline-derived CDR1 and CDR2 are MNHNS and SASEGT. The CDR3 is CASTALPTGYNEQFF. As DNA, the CDR3 is TGTGCCAGCACCGCTCTTCCTACGGGGTACAATGAGCAGTTCTTC.

This sequence joins TRBV11-3 and TRBJ2-1; a possible D gene is TRBD1 (6 bases). This CDR3 region has 15 residues. V lost 4 bases and J lost 1, with 11 bases in between. From germline, CDR1 is SGHNT and CDR2 YENEEA. CDR3 bases: TGTGCCAGCAGCTCTGAGGGGGAGTCCTACAATGAGCAGTTCTTC. This sequence encodes CASSSEGESYNEQFF.

This clone was observed a few times. The rearrangement uses TRBV18 and TRBJ1-2; D unresolved. CDR1 KGHSH and CDR2 LQKENI come from the germline V gene. The CDR3 contains 13 residues. V dropped 3 bases and J dropped 8 bases, with 13 bases sitting between them. The CDR3 DNA sequence: TGTGCCAGCTCACCTGGGCAATTGTCCGGCTACACCTTC. The encoded protein is CASSPGQLSGYTF.